This section outlines one T cell receptor beta chain sequence together with its context. Only a few counts were recorded for this clonotype. No cognate antigen has been identified for it. Base qualities are not provided; no much larger clone lies one nucleotide away. This sample is drawn from a study of T cells after yellow fever vaccination (dated by TCRdb to about 2019). Describing the broader study: Libraries from fractions with low cell numbers were prepared with the SMART-Seq v4 Ultra Low Input RNA kit. Two healthy male donors made up the cohort, one aged 18 to 30 years and the other aged 30 to 40 years. Bulk PBMC replicates and cell subsets were isolated from blood drawn at multiple timepoints before and after both primary and secondary immunization. To follow T-cell clones before and after both primary and booster YFV17D yellow fever vaccination, bulk TCR alpha and beta repertoires underwent longitudinal sequencing. Summary of the overall study and its limitations: After the booster, most of the clones that had expanded following primary vaccination were detected again (96% of CD4 and around 87% of CD8), which suggests that memory was broadly maintained. Compared with the primary T-cell response, the secondary T-cell response was faster but weaker, reaching its peak on day 5 rather than on day 15. Only a couple of donors were included in the study, so the extent to which the findings can be generalized is limited. A small fraction of clonotypes showed up in both the CD4 and CD8 compartments, probably as a result of convergent recombination. Computational filtering was required because FACS-sorted repertoires could contain abundant contaminating clonotypes from the bulk population.

TCR cDNA was synthesized by 5'RACE template switching, through which a universal primer site and unique molecular identifiers were introduced. cDNA synthesis was primed from both the TCR alpha and TCR beta constant segments. Library amplification used two PCR steps, and the second PCR step added sample barcodes and sequencing adapters. Sequencing of libraries was performed on Illumina HiSeq 2500 (2x100 bp) or NovaSeq (2x150 bp). The paper's data handling went like this. MIGEC was used to demultiplex reads and collapse the reads into UMI consensus sequences, and MiXCR was used for V(D)J alignment. Clonotypes responding to the vaccine were identified with edgeR on replicate PBMC samples, with the criteria of FDR below 0.01 and a log2 fold change above 5 up to day 15. Bulk clonotypes were assigned CD4 or CD8 identity according to which sequenced CD4 or CD8 repertoire held them at higher abundance. TCRdb reprocessed the public reads (quality trimming at Q25 with fastp, clone calling with MiXCR) and kept in-frame beta chains. Records with the same CDR3 protein are collapsed into one entry carrying the most frequent genes and DNA. Here the V and J calls rest on TCRdb's processing, not on the authors' analysis. A total of some 350,000 distinct CDR3 sequences appear in this sample, 8.7% of them only once. The ten most abundant clones make up approximately 19% of the sample.

Explained via the paper, the treatment or condition label denotes: live attenuated yellow fever vaccine strain. At every blood-draw timepoint, two biological replicates of bulk PBMCs were collected. A standard Ficoll-Paque protocol was used to isolate PBMCs from peripheral blood. TriZol was used to extract RNA from bulk PBMCs, CD4 and CD8 fractions, and dextramer-positive and dextramer-negative fractions. Sequenced here: PBMCs, sampled on the day of the first yellow fever vaccination. This TCR came from a man aged 18 to 30 who received the YFV17D yellow fever vaccine.

Here is the DNA: TGCAGTGCAGGGTTGAATGAGCAGTTCTTC. It is translated as CSAGLNEQFF. The chain links TRBV20-1 with TRBJ2-1; no D gene call is confident. V loses 6 bases of germline sequence and J loses 7 bases, and the interval between the two ends is 7 bases. The CDR3 starts with the cysteine, ends with the phenylalanine, and has 10 residues. This entry keeps only the CDR3 DNA: 30 bases, framed from base 1. Looking up the germline V gene (reference sequence) yields CDR1 DFQATT and CDR2 SNEGSKA.